The present T cell receptor beta chain was sequenced within a study of T cells in Graves' hyperthyroidism and ophthalmopathy. Across the whole study: Before any treatment, at initial diagnosis, peripheral blood was collected.

Regions amplified from RNA transcripts were the TCR beta CDR3 regions. The HTBI primer set drove a first-round RT-PCR of the TCR CDR3. TCRdb used MiXCR to reprocess the multiplex PCR reads, holding one entry per CDR3 protein. The data contain some 580,000 distinct CDR3 sequences, more than 15% of them singletons. General study results and limits: Most expanded thyroid clonotypes above 0.001 also appeared in blood.

Concerning this clonotype: Its target is not known.

The sequence was collected from a woman aged 40 to 49 with Graves' ophthalmopathy. Material for sequencing was blood.

This CDR3 is CASSLSGGGPSTDTQYF. The CDR3 DNA follows: TGTGCCAGCAGCTTAAGTGGCGGGGGCCCTAGCACAGATACGCAGTATTTT. The V gene is TRBV11-2, the J gene TRBJ2-3, with a tentative D call TRBD2 (7 bases). The CDR3 sequence is 17 residues long. Looked up from germline, CDR1 is SGHAT and CDR2 is FQNNGV. With 2 bases removed from V and 0 bases from J, the gap between germline ends came to 15 bases.